This paragraph covers one T cell receptor (beta chain) sequence. This record belongs to a study of blood T cell repertoires in COVID-19. Background on the study: Some COVID-19 samples were acute and others convalescent; all came from the United States, Italy and Spain. T cells, B-cell-depleted T cells, or PBMCs supplied cDNA or gDNA.

V gave up 0 bases and J gave up 4 bases; unmatched junction bases: 10. Germline V lookup: CDR1 LNHNV, CDR2 YYDKDF (reference sequence). The CDR3 runs to 17 residues. Methods used by the authors: Researchers report that nucleated cell counts were estimated from reference gene primer amplification. Profiling relied on immunoSEQ multiplex PCR, and the TCRdb table lists in-frame clones only, not all of them. V, J and clone size reflect that table, while D and trimming were determined from the DNA. The sample includes approximately 120,000 clones, 85% to 90% of them seen just once. Sample: peripheral blood. The chain joins TRBV15 to TRBJ2-7; 9 nucleotides line up with TRBD1. This sequence originates from a middle-aged man with acute or convalescent COVID-19. CDR3 in DNA: TGTGCCACCAGCAGAGATTACCTCGGACAGGGGCCATACGAGCAGTACTTC. Translating it yields CATSRDYLGQGPYEQYF.